The clone carrying this T cell receptor (beta chain) has at least ten counts. The time point here: sample taken at primary tumor resection. Researchers sequenced whole RNA taken from tumor, nontumor lung or frozen PBMC without sorting. Carried by each TCR cDNA molecule was a unique molecular identifier. One entry per CDR3 protein, called by TCRdb with MiXCR from the 5' RACE reads. The table lists about 39,000 distinct CDR3 sequences, approximately 3.1% of them singletons. This sample was taken from a study of spatial heterogeneity in lung cancer. For the study at large: Detection consistently captured more beta-chain sequences than alpha-chain sequences. Averaged across combinations, each unique TCR and UMI pairing appeared more than ten times in raw reads, which were uncorrected.

Germline-derived CDR1 and CDR2 are SGHTA and FQGNSA. With 5 bases removed from V and 5 bases from J, the gap between germline ends came to 12 bases. The CDR3 has 13 amino acids. V gene TRBV7-2 combines with J gene TRBJ1-2; no clear D. The TCR comes from a male donor with early-stage non-small cell lung cancer. The starting material was normal lung tissue next to the tumor, obtained at surgery. The chain's CDR3 is CASSLPFSYGYTF. DNA for the CDR3: TGTGCCAGCAGCCTACCCTTCTCGTATGGCTACACCTTC.